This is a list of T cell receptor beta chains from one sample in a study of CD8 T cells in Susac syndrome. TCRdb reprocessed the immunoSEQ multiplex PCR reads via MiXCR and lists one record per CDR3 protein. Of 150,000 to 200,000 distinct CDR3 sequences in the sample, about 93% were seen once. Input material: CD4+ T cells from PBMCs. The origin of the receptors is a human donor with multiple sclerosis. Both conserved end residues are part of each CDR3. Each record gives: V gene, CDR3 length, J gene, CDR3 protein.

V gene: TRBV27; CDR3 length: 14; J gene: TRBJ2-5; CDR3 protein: CASSLIGKGETQYF
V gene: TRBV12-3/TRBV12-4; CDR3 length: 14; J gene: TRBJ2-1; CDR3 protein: CASRPTSGSGEQFF
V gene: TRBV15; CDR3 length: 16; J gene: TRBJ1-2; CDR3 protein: CATSRGGTGGTNGYTF
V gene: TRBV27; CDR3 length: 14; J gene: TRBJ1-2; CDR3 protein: CASSPNRQGYGYTF
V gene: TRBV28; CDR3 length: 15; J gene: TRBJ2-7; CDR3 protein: CASSTGTSGTYEQYF
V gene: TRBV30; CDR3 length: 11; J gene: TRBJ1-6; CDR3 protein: CAWSKNSPLHF
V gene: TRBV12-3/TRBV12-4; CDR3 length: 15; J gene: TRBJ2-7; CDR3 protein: CASSPLTSGIYEQYF
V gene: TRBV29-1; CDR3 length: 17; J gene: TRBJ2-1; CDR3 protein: CSVEFGWGTSAYNEQFF
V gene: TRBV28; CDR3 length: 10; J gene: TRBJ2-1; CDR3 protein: CATAANEQFF
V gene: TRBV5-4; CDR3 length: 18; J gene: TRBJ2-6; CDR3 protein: CASSLPSRGGSGANVLTF
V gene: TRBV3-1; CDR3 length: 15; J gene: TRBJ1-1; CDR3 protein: CASSSRNAWGTEAFF
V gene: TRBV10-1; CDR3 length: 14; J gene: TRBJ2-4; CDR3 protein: CANNELIAKNIQYF
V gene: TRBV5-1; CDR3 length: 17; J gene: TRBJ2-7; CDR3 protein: CASSPRLAGGSTYEQYF
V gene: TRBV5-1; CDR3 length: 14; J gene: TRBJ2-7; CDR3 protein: CASRRDRATYEQYF
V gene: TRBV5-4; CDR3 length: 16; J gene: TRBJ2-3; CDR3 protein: CASSFMLIGSTDTQYF
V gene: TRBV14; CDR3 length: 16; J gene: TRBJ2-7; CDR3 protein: CASSHPGRESSYEQYF
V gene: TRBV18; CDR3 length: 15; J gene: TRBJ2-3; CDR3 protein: CASSPTAGSTDTQYF
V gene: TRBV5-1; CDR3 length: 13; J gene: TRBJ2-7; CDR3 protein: CASSLQGAREQYF
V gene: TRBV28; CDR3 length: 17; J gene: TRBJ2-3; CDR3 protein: CASSGGTSGLSTDTQYF
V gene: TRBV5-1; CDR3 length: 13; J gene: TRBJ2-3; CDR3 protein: CASSSTLEDTQYF
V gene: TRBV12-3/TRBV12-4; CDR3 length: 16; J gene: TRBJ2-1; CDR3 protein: CASSSPRGLAGGGQFF
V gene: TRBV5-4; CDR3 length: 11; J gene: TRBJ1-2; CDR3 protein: CASSQNYGYTF
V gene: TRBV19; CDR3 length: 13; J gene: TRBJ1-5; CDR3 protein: CASSRQLGQPQHF
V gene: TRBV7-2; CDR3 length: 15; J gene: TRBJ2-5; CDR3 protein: CASSFFGQGPETQYF
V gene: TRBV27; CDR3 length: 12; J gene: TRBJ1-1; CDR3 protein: CASMGQNTEAFF
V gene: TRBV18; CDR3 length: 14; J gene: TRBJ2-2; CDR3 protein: CASSPEKDTGELFF
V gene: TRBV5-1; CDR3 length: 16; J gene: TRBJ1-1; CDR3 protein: CASSHGRVVMNTEAFF
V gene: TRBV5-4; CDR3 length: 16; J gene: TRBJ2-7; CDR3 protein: CASSLGLAGNGYEQYF
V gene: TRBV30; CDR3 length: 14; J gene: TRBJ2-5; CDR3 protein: CAWSVNSGLETQYF
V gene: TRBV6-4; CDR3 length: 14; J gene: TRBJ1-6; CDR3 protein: CASSISPGNSPLHF
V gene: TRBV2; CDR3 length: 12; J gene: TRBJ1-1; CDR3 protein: CASSEQGAEAFF
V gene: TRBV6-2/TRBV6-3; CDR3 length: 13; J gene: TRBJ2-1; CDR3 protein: CASSPGGFGEQFF
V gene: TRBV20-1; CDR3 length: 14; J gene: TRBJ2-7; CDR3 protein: CSAIRRGSIYEQYF
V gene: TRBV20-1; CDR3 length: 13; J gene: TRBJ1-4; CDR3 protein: CSARRDRNEKLFF
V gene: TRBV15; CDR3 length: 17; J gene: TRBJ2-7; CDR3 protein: CATSSISRDRGPLEQYF
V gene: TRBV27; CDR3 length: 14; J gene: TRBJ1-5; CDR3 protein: CASSPQGAGQPQHF
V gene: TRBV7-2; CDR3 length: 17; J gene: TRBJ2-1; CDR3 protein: CASSLESGSVSYNEQFF
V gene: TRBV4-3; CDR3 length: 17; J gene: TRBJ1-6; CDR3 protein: CASSQDSGGRVWSPLHF
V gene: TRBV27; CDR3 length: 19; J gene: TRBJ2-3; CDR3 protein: CASSLSRMWASGRTDTQYF
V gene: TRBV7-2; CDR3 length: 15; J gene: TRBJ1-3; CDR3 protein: CASSGPGFSGNTIYF
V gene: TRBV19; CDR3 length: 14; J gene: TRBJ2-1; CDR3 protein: CASSIGWPPGEQFF
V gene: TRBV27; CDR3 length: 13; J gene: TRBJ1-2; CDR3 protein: CASSPDSRGSYTF
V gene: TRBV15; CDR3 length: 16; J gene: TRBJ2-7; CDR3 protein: CATSKDPPRQNYEQYF
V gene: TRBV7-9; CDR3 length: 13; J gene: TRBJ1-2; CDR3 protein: CASSFGQDRGYTF
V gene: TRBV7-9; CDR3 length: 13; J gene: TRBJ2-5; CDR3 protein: CASSLEVRETQYF
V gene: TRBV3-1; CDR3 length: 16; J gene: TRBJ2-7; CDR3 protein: CASSQDPTSGTYEQYF
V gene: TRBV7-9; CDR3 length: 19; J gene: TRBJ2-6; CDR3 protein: CASSLAWDRDLSGANVLTF
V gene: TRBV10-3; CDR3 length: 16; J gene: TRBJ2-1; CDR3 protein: CAIGGTSVSSYNEQFF
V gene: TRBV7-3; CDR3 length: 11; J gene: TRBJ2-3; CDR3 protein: CASGSGHTQYF
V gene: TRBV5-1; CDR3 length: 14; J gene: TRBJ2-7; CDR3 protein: CASSQDRVSGEQYF
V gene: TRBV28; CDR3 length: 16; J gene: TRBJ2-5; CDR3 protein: CASSLEQGRPEETQYF
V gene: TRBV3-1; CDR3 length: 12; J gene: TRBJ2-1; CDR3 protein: CASSTGDRGQFF
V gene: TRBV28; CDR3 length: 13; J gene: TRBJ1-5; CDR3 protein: CASSFGTGQPQHF
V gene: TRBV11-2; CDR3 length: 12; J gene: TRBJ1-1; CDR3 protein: CASSLGQPEAFF